The sequence of this TCR beta chain was determined in a study of OX40 agonist ivuxolimab in advanced cancers. Study information: At doses from 0.01 to 10 mg/kg, patients were given intravenous ivuxolimab every 2 weeks.

Germline CDR1 is LNHDA and CDR2 is SQIVND (reference sequence). This CDR3 region has 16 residues. Unmatched junction bases numbered 8, after V lost 3 bases and J lost 1 base. Sequencing used immunoSEQ multiplex PCR; TCRdb keeps in-frame clones, though not all of them. The table has about 47,000 clones, 80% to 85% seen once. The genes are TRBV19 and TRBJ2-5, with 7 nucleotides matching TRBD1. The material sequenced was CD4+ or CD8+ T cells sorted from blood, taken in a trial of the OX40 agonist ivuxolimab. The TCR originated in an adult with an advanced solid tumor such as melanoma, head and neck, liver or kidney cancer. The CDR3 reads CASSIPGGWGQETQYF. CDR3 DNA: TGTGCCAGTAGTATCCCAGGGGGTTGGGGCCAAGAGACCCAGTACTTC.